This entry concerns a single TCR beta chain. These data belong to a study of CD8 T cells in Susac syndrome. In germline, CDR1 is SGDLS, CDR2 YYNGEE. Trimming shortened V by 0 bases and J by 0 bases, and 16 bases separated the two germline ends. CDR3 length: 18 amino acids. The authors reverse transcribed roughly 0.5 to 1 ug RNA with random hexamers. MiXCR, applied by TCRdb to the immunoSEQ multiplex PCR reads, yields one record per CDR3 protein. The profile shows around 140,000 distinct CDR3 sequences, around 85% of them singletons. Sequencing input: CD8+ T cells from PBMCs. The clonotype was recovered from a human donor with multiple sclerosis. The chain recombines TRBV9 with TRBJ2-1, with no clear D. This chain's CDR3 is CASSVVPGREGSYNEQFF. CDR3 DNA sequence: TGTGCCAGCAGCGTAGTCCCTGGACGAGAAGGCTCCTACAATGAGCAGTTCTTC. The variable domain in full, completed from reference TRBV9 and TRBJ2-1, reads DSGVTQTPKHLITATGQRVTLRCSPRSGDLSVYWYQQSLDQGLQFLIQYYNGEERAKGNILERFSAQQFPDLHSELNLSSLELGDSALYFCASSVVPGREGSYNEQFFGPGTRLTVL.